This T cell receptor beta chain was captured by sequencing in a study of cytomegalovirus exposure and HLA in healthy donors. The overall study: From about 180 million T cells, an earlier analysis saw 110 million or so unique TCR beta sequences. The study, taken as a whole, reports: A later analysis found most CMV-associated TCR beta chains apparently HLA-restricted. CMV serostatus stood as the only immune exposure information on hand.

In the PCR, 60 Vbeta and 13 Jbeta primers were used. Some clones are missing from TCRdb's copy, which holds only in-frame ones; the method was immunoSEQ multiplex PCR. The data hold roughly 98,000 clones, with 75% to 85% observed a single time. CDR1 and CDR2 (germline): SGHRS, YFSETQ. CDR3 length equals 13 residues. Losses at the gene ends were 5 bases for V and 4 bases for J; bases not matched to a gene: 4. Comment on this clone: The antigen is unknown.

This receptor was taken from a man younger than 35 in good health and CMV-seropositive. The genes are TRBV5-1 and TRBJ1-2; 8 positions agree with TRBD1. Sequencing input: PBMCs. The CDR3 nucleotides are TGCGCCAGCAGGCCCGGACAGGGCTATGGCTACACCTTC. Protein: CASRPGQGYGYTF.